The source of this TCR beta chain is a study of T-cell reconstitution after alpha-beta-depleted transplantation in children. This clonotype was found a few times. A library of TCRbeta sequences, prepared with unique molecular identifiers, was generated. One entry per CDR3 protein results from TCRdb running MiXCR on the PCR reads. This table holds hundreds of thousands of distinct CDR3 sequences, approximately 12% found once. Deletions cut 2 bases from V and 6 bases from J, with 7 bases between. The CDR3 has 12 amino acids. From germline, CDR1 is SGHNT and CDR2 YENEEA. This specimen consisted of PBMCs from the stem cell graft donor, obtained from the stem cell graft. V usage is TRBV11-3 and J usage is TRBJ1-1; D perhaps matches TRBD1 (5 bases). This receptor was obtained from a human donor who donated a stem cell graft to a child with acute lymphoblastic leukemia. The CDR3, as DNA: TGTGCCAGCAGCTTACGGGGCGCTGAAGCTTTCTTT. It yields the protein CASSLRGAEAFF.